This T cell receptor (beta chain) derives from a study of T-cell memory formation after mild COVID-19. Study-wide results and caveats: The SARS-CoV-2 specificity of second-wave clones reaching peak at day 37 remained unverified. Certain responding clones were present in pre-infection memory, suggesting participation of cross-reactive memory.

TCRdb called the 5' RACE reads again in MiXCR, with one record for every CDR3 protein. The data hold 310,000 or so distinct CDR3 sequences, with 15% to 20% observed a single time. Turning to this clonotype: The target antigen is unknown.

Per germline, CDR1 LGHDT and CDR2 YNNKEL (reference sequence). With V trimmed by 4 bases and J by 9 bases, 6 bases remained unmatched. The CDR3 length is 15 residues. This clonotype was obtained from a man aged 18 to 30 who had mild COVID-19 (a few samples of this study predate the infection). Cell type and time point are not known. This sequence joins TRBV3-1 and TRBJ2-2; the match to TRBD1 covers 12 bases. Sequencing was performed on PBMCs or a T cell subset sorted from them (not recorded which). The CDR3 nucleotides are TGTGCCAGCAGCCCCGGGACAGGGGGCTATCGGGAGCTGTTTTTT. Protein product: CASSPGTGGYRELFF.